The 5 T cell receptor beta chains presented below share a single source sample, sequenced in a study of CD8 T cells in Susac syndrome. An amount of RNA that ranged from roughly 0.5 to 1 ug was reverse transcribed with random hexamers. Using its own MiXCR run on the immunoSEQ multiplex PCR reads, TCRdb lists one record per CDR3 protein. Of 95,000 to 150,000 distinct CDR3 sequences in the sample, roughly 94% were seen once. Specimen: CD4+ T cells from PBMCs. The receptors originated from a human donor in good health.

V gene TRBV6-1 combines with J gene TRBJ2-3; TRBD2 is a possible D gene (6 bases). The CDR3 totals 14 residues. Between the trimmed V and J ends, which lost 3 bases and 6 bases, there was a span of 13 bases. Per germline, CDR1 MNHNS and CDR2 SASEGT. The CDR3: CASSELDYRDTQYF. The DNA for the CDR3 is TGTGCCAGCAGTGAGTTGGACTACCGGGATACGCAGTATTTT.

This clonotype appeared once. This chain connects TRBV15 to TRBJ1-5; a possible D gene is TRBD1 (5 bases). This CDR3 is built from 16 residues. The germline V and J ends were trimmed by 0 bases and 2 bases, with 11 bases remaining between them. Germline loops: CDR1 LNHNV, CDR2 YYDKDF (reference sequence). CDR3 DNA: TGTGCCACCAGCAGAGAGCAGGGTGGGGGCAATCAGCCCCAGCATTTT. Amino acid sequence: CATSREQGGGNQPQHF.

This chain connects TRBV2 to TRBJ2-7; D not resolved. Looked up from germline, CDR1 is SNHLY and CDR2 is FYNNEI. The V end lost 7 bases, the J end lost 2 bases, and 15 bases lay between the germline ends. The CDR3 contains 14 residues. The CDR3 region has the DNA TGTGCCAGCAAGGTAATAACTACAACCTACGAGCAGTACTTC. This encodes CASKVITTTYEQYF.

The chain links TRBV19 to TRBJ2-5; D gene ambiguous. The ends were cut back, 5 bases at V and 4 bases at J, with 11 bases in the middle. Germline V lookup: CDR1 LNHDA, CDR2 SQIVND (reference sequence). CDR3 size: 13 residues. CDR3: CASSFRFGETQYF. DNA for the CDR3: TGTGCCAGTAGTTTCCGTTTCGGAGAGACCCAGTACTTC. The whole variable domain, remainder taken from reference TRBV19 and TRBJ2-5, is DGGITQSPKYLFRKEGQNVTLSCEQNLNHDAMYWYRQDPGQGLRLIYYSQIVNDFQKGDIAEGYSVSREKKESFPLTVTSAQKNPTAFYLCASSFRFGETQYFGPGTRLLVL.

The rearrangement joins TRBV7-9 to TRBJ2-1, with D perhaps being TRBD1 or TRBD2 (5 bases each). The CDR3 loop spans 17 amino acids. V shed 3 bases and J shed 7 bases, with 22 bases lying between them. Germline assignment: CDR1 SEHNR and CDR2 FQNEAQ (reference sequence). The CDR3 sequence: CASSLGTGTGNINEQFF. Here the CDR3 DNA reads TGTGCCAGCAGCTTGGGGACCGGGACCGGGAATATAAATGAGCAGTTCTTC.